These 30 T cell receptor beta chains were all obtained from the same sample, sequenced in a study of T-cell memory formation after mild COVID-19 (dated by TCRdb to the early 2020s). Libraries were prepared through 5' RACE. Instrument used: Illumina NovaSeq 6000. TCRdb handled the public reads itself, with Q25 trimming in fastp and clone calling in MiXCR, and kept productive beta chains. Under each unique CDR3 protein, matching rows form one entry showing the most common genes and DNA. Across this sample there are about 260,000 distinct CDR3 sequences, with roughly 16% seen only once. The ten largest clones represent roughly 23% of the sample. Sequencing was carried out using PBMCs or a T cell subset sorted from them (not recorded which). All receptors come from a man aged 18 to 29 who had mild COVID-19 (a few samples of this study predate the infection). The sample titles of this study are shuffled in the database, so cell type and time point are left out; the donor was told from shared clones.

The table lists this clonotype with a few counts. The V call is TRBV5-1, the J call TRBJ2-7; the match to TRBD1 covers 9 bases. V shed 7 bases and J 5 bases; nucleotides not matched to a gene: 7. Germline CDR1 and CDR2: SGHRS and YFSETQ. The CDR3 runs 13 residues. CDR3 nucleotide sequence: TGCGCCAGCGGACCCGGGACAGGGAACGAGCAGTACTTC. As protein: CASGPGTGNEQYF.

This clonotype was seen more than once but under ten times. The genes are TRBV25-1 and TRBJ2-5, with D perhaps assigned TRBD1 or TRBD2 (5 bases each). Trimming pared 0 bases from V and 5 bases from J, leaving 16 bases between. The CDR3 totals 16 residues. CDR1 is MGHDK and CDR2 is SYGVNS in the germline V gene. CDR3 nucleotide sequence: TGTGCCAGCAGTGAATATAATGGGGGTTACACGGAGACCCAGTACTTC. As protein: CASSEYNGGYTETQYF.

The rearrangement uses TRBV19 and TRBJ2-7, with 9 bases identical to TRBD1. The germline V gene has CDR1 LNHDA and CDR2 SQIVND (reference sequence). This CDR3 contains 13 residues. J was trimmed by 6 bases and V by 7 bases; bases with no gene match: 7. This chain's CDR3 is CASKGTGLSEQYF. Written as DNA, the CDR3 is TGTGCCAGTAAGGGGACAGGGTTGAGCGAGCAGTACTTC.

This clonotype appeared a few times. V gene TRBV7-2 combines with J gene TRBJ2-3; 11 bases map to TRBD1. The CDR3 covers 15 residues. V was pared by 6 bases and J by 2 bases, with 4 bases of the junction left unmatched. CDR1 and CDR2 from the germline V gene are SGHTA and FQGNSA. Here the CDR3 DNA reads TGTGCCAGCAGGTGGACAGGGGGCCTCACAGATACGCAGTATTTT. Amino acid sequence: CASRWTGGLTDTQYF.

This clonotype was counted only a few times. The V gene is TRBV4-2, the J gene TRBJ1-5, with TRBD1 matching 8 bases. The CDR3 sequence is 15 residues long. V lost 3 bases and J lost 6; bases outside the gene matches: 7. Germline V gives CDR1 LGHNA, CDR2 YNFKEQ. CDR3 sequence: CASSQEDRAGQPQHF. CDR3 coding DNA: TGTGCCAGCAGCCAGGAGGACAGGGCGGGTCAGCCCCAGCATTTT.

The chain couples TRBV9 to TRBJ1-3; D call uncertain. The CDR3 is 13 amino acids. V was trimmed by 2 bases and J by 4 bases, leaving 7 bases between them. Germline V lookup: CDR1 SGDLS, CDR2 YYNGEE. The chain's CDR3 is CASSVAPGNTIYF. The CDR3 DNA is TGTGCCAGCAGCGTGGCCCCCGGAAACACCATATATTTT.

The chain recombines TRBV2 with TRBJ1-6, with 7 bases aligning to TRBD1. Losses at the gene ends were 3 bases for V and 10 bases for J; bases not matched to a gene: 9. From germline, CDR1 is SNHLY and CDR2 FYNNEI. The CDR3 consists of 15 residues. The chain's CDR3 is CASSESHRGASPLHF. The CDR3 nucleotides are TGTGCCAGCAGTGAGTCGCACAGGGGAGCGTCACCCCTCCACTTT.

The V call is TRBV11-2, the J call TRBJ2-1; the match to TRBD2 covers 8 bases. J lost 2 bases, V lost 4 bases, and 7 bases had no gene match. This CDR3 comprises 16 residues. The germline V gene has CDR1 SGHAT and CDR2 FQNNGV. CDR3 coding DNA: TGTGCCAGCAGCTCACAGCGGGGGACCACCTACAATGAGCAGTTCTTC. Its translation is CASSSQRGTTYNEQFF.

The rearrangement links TRBV7-2 to TRBJ2-4; D might be TRBD2 (6 bases). V dropped 5 bases and J dropped 1 base, with 12 bases sitting between them. CDR1 and CDR2 (germline): SGHTA, FQGNSA. The CDR3 is made up of 15 amino acids. CDR3 sequence reads: CASSVSGGAKNIQYF. The CDR3 coding sequence is TGTGCCAGCAGCGTCAGCGGAGGGGCCAAAAACATTCAGTACTTC.

This clonotype was detected ten times or more. This chain uses TRBV7-9 with TRBJ1-1, with TRBD1 as a possible D gene (5 bases). The CDR3 is made up of 12 amino acids. V lost 5 bases and J 4 bases, leaving 8 bases between the germline ends. Germline V gene data show CDR1 as SEHNR and CDR2 as FQNEAQ (reference sequence). The CDR3 sequence: CASSHGGTEAFF. Written as DNA, the CDR3 is TGTGCCAGCAGCCATGGGGGCACTGAAGCTTTCTTT.

The chain joins TRBV3-1 to TRBJ2-3; D remains ambiguous. CDR1 LGHDT and CDR2 YNNKEL come from the germline V gene (reference sequence). The V end lost 1 base, the J end lost 8 bases, and 4 bases lay between the germline ends. This CDR3 has 11 residues. CDR3 in amino acids: CASSQGRTQYF. CDR3 nucleotides: TGTGCCAGCAGCCAAGGACGTACGCAGTATTTT.

This sequence joins TRBV11-2 and TRBJ2-7, with a possible D match to TRBD1 (6 bases). V lost 8 bases and J 4 bases, leaving 15 bases between the germline ends. Germline lookup yields CDR1 SGHAT and CDR2 FQNNGV. The CDR3 sequence is 13 residues long. The DNA for the CDR3 is TGTGCCAGCGAACTATCCAGGGGTTACGAGCAGTACGTC. Translation gives CASELSRGYEQYV.

J is TRBJ2-2 and V is TRBV7-9; maybe TRBD1 (5 bases). V lost 6 bases and J lost 4, with 15 bases in between. Looked up from germline, CDR1 is SEHNR and CDR2 is FQNEAQ (reference sequence). The CDR3 covers 15 residues. The CDR3 sequence: CASSPTAQSTGELFF. CDR3 DNA sequence: TGTGCCAGCAGTCCGACAGCCCAGAGCACCGGGGAGCTGTTTTTT.

This chain connects TRBV6-2 or TRBV6-3 to TRBJ1-2, with unresolved D. V lost 2 bases to trimming and J lost 7 bases, with 8 bases between them. This CDR3 comprises 12 residues. CDR1 is MNHEY and CDR2 is SVGEGT in the germline V gene. In nucleotides, the CDR3 is TGTGCCAGCAGTTACGATAAGGGTGGCTACACCTTC. This gives the protein CASSYDKGGYTF.

In this sample, this clonotype turned up a few times. The chain has TRBV5-1 and TRBJ1-2, with D unclear. V dropped 0 bases and J dropped 4 bases, with 13 bases sitting between them. CDR1 and CDR2 (germline): SGHRS, YFSETQ. This CDR3 region has 15 residues. CDR3 region: CASSLALGLAYGYTF. CDR3 coding DNA: TGCGCCAGCAGCTTGGCTCTGGGCTTAGCCTATGGCTACACCTTC.

This chain uses TRBV9 with TRBJ1-1; the D gene is possibly TRBD1 (5 bases). Germline V gives CDR1 SGDLS, CDR2 YYNGEE. V was trimmed by 0 bases and J by 4 bases, leaving 10 bases between them. The CDR3 is 14 residues long. The CDR3 sequence: CASSVASGGTEAFF. The CDR3 DNA sequence: TGTGCCAGCAGCGTAGCGTCGGGGGGCACTGAAGCTTTCTTT.

The chain recombines TRBV3-1 with TRBJ1-1, with D perhaps TRBD1 (5 bases). This CDR3 has 12 residues. V lost 3 bases, J lost 7 bases, and 9 bases lay in between. CDR1 LGHDT and CDR2 YNNKEL come from the germline V gene (reference sequence). The CDR3, as DNA: TGTGCCAGCAGCCAGGGACGGATTGAAGCTTTCTTT. Translation: CASSQGRIEAFF.

The sample holds a few counts of this clonotype. The chain is built from TRBV4-2 and TRBJ2-1, with a possible D match to TRBD2 (7 bases). Trimming removed 4 bases at V and 7 bases at J, with 17 bases between. The CDR3 length is 15 residues. Germline V gives CDR1 LGHNA, CDR2 YNFKEQ. CDR3 residues: CASSLGPGGRNEQFF. In DNA form, the CDR3 reads TGTGCCAGCAGCCTTGGGCCGGGGGGCCGGAATGAGCAGTTCTTC.

The chain is built from TRBV11-2 and TRBJ2-1; 13 nucleotides match TRBD2. The CDR3 sequence is 17 residues long. Per germline, CDR1 SGHAT and CDR2 FQNNGV. V gave up 1 base and J gave up 7 bases; unmatched junction bases: 7. The DNA for the CDR3 is TGTGCCAGCAGCTTAGGGATGACTAGCGGGGGGTCTAATGAGCAGTTCTTC. It translates to CASSLGMTSGGSNEQFF.

V usage is TRBV4-3 and J usage is TRBJ2-3; a weak D match, TRBD2 (5 bases). Germline-derived CDR1 and CDR2 are LGHNA and YSLEER. Trimming took 4 bases from V and 10 from J, leaving 27 bases between them. CDR3 length equals 17 residues. CDR3 in DNA: TGCGCCAGCAGCCTCTCCAAACTAGTTCCGGATGGCTATGCGCAGTATTTT. Translation: CASSLSKLVPDGYAQYF.

The rearrangement links TRBV5-1 to TRBJ1-4; 9 bases are a match to TRBD1. The germline CDR1 and CDR2 sequences are SGHRS and YFSETQ. V shed 1 base, J shed 5 bases, and the junction held 6 bases outside the gene matches. This CDR3 has 16 amino acids. CDR3 DNA sequence: TGCGCCAGCAGCTTGCGGGGGACAGGGTTAAATGAAAAACTGTTTTTT. As protein: CASSLRGTGLNEKLFF.

This clonotype was seen a handful of times. V is TRBV7-9 and J is TRBJ2-7, with D possibly being TRBD1 (6 bases). CDR1 and CDR2 (germline): SEHNR, FQNEAQ (reference sequence). This CDR3 comprises 14 residues. Between the trimmed V and J ends, which lost 5 bases and 0 bases, there was a span of 11 bases. CDR3 nucleotide sequence: TGTGCCAGCAGCCGGCAACAGGGCTCCTACGAGCAGTACTTC. This encodes CASSRQQGSYEQYF.

A few counts support this clonotype. The rearrangement links TRBV5-1 to TRBJ2-3, with TRBD2 matching over 8 bases. There are 18 residues in the CDR3. V trimming: 2 bases; J trimming: 0 bases; junction bases outside the gene matches: 11. The germline V gene has CDR1 SGHRS and CDR2 YFSETQ. CDR3 amino acids: CASSFSQARGASTDTQYF. Written as DNA, the CDR3 is TGCGCCAGCAGCTTTTCTCAAGCGCGGGGGGCTAGCACAGATACGCAGTATTTT. Drawing the rest from reference TRBV5-1 and TRBJ2-3, the complete variable domain is KAGVTQTPRYLIKTRGQQVTLSCSPISGHRSVSWYQQTPGQGLQFLFEYFSETQRNKGNFPGRFSGRQFSNSRSEMNVSTLELGDSALYLCASSFSQARGASTDTQYFGPGTRLTVL.

J is TRBJ2-1 and V is TRBV15; a weak D match, TRBD1 (5 bases). Deletions cut 0 bases from V and 6 bases from J, with 12 bases between. CDR1 LNHNV and CDR2 YYDKDF come from the germline V gene (reference sequence). This CDR3 is built from 15 residues. The CDR3 is CATSRDGARANEQFF. The CDR3 coding sequence is TGTGCCACCAGCAGAGATGGGGCCAGGGCCAATGAGCAGTTCTTC.

This clonotype was recorded a few times. The CDR3 bases are TGTGCCAGCAGTTCGGAGGGAGGGGAGACCCAGTACTTC. Amino acids: CASSSEGGETQYF. The gene calls are TRBV2 and TRBJ2-5; 7 positions agree with TRBD2. With 5 bases clipped from V and 5 bases from J, the junction kept 5 bases outside the gene matches. Germline values: CDR1 SNHLY, CDR2 FYNNEI. The CDR3 length is 13 residues.

The rearrangement joins TRBV10-3 to TRBJ2-3, with TRBD1 as a possible D gene (5 bases). Germline V gene lookup returns CDR1 ENHRY and CDR2 SYGVKD. This CDR3 contains 15 residues. V lost 0 bases and J lost 1, with 8 bases in between. The CDR3 sequence is CAISESGLGTDTQYF. For the CDR3, the DNA is TGTGCCATCAGTGAGTCGGGGCTGGGCACAGATACGCAGTATTTT.

This clonotype was detected many times. This sequence joins TRBV20-1 and TRBJ2-1; a possible D gene is TRBD2 (5 bases). Per the germline V gene, CDR1 is DFQATT and CDR2 is SNEGSKA (reference sequence). CDR3 size: 11 residues. V lost 5 bases and J lost 4, with 6 bases in between. The CDR3 sequence is CSAEGYNEQFF. The CDR3 DNA reads as TGCAGTGCTGAGGGATACAATGAGCAGTTCTTC.

This sequence joins TRBV5-6 and TRBJ2-3; maybe TRBD1 (5 bases). V lost 0 bases to trimming and J lost 1 base, with 6 bases between them. Germline-derived CDR1 and CDR2 are SGHDT and YYEEEE. The CDR3 loop spans 14 amino acids. The CDR3 here is CASSLETGTDTQYF. The CDR3 DNA sequence: TGTGCCAGCAGCTTGGAGACAGGCACAGATACGCAGTATTTT.

There are a few counts of this clonotype. The rearrangement links TRBV21-1 to TRBJ1-5. TRBV21-1 is designated a pseudogene. CDR3 size: 15 residues. CDR3 protein: CASKMGGKSNQPQHF. The CDR3, as DNA: TGTGCCAGCAAAATGGGAGGGAAGAGCAATCAGCCCCAGCATTTT.

This clonotype was seen many times. The V and J genes are TRBV12-3 or TRBV12-4 and TRBJ2-3, with TRBD2 matching 15 bases. The junction had 7 bases not matched to a gene; V was cut back by 5 bases and J by 1 base. The CDR3 spans 18 residues. The DNA of the CDR3 is TGTGCCAGCAGTCTCAGGACTAGCGGGGGGGCCCGCACAGATACGCAGTATTTT. It is translated as CASSLRTSGGARTDTQYF.